The clone carrying this TCR beta chain was detected once. Original data processing: By means of reference gene primer amplification, nucleated cell counts were estimated. Assay: immunoSEQ multiplex PCR; the TCRdb copy retains only in-frame clones and omits some. The V and J calls and clone size were taken over from that table, and D and trimming were inferred from the DNA. The sample has fewer than 90,000 clones, about two thirds seen once; the top ten hold 13% to 15%. This CDR3 is 14 amino acids long. Germline V gene data show CDR1 as LGHDT and CDR2 as YNNKEL (reference sequence). Deletions cut 0 bases from V and 5 bases from J, with 10 bases between. This sample was included in a study of blood T cell repertoires in COVID-19. Study overall: T cells, B-cell-depleted T cells, or PBMCs supplied cDNA or gDNA.

The rearrangement joins TRBV3-1 (or the pseudogene TRBV3-2) to TRBJ1-2, with D possibly matching TRBD1 (6 bases). This clonotype was obtained from a woman older than 75 with acute or convalescent COVID-19. The sequenced sample consisted of peripheral blood. The CDR3 is CASSQDPDRYGYTF. CDR3 nucleotide sequence: TGTGCCAGCAGCCAAGATCCCGACAGGTATGGCTACACCTTC.